This is a list of T cell receptor beta chains from one sample in a study of patients and donors after allogeneic stem cell transplantation. In TCRdb, the RT-PCR reads were re-called with MiXCR into one record per CDR3 protein. Counted here are about 960,000 distinct CDR3 sequences, 18% occurring once; the ten biggest clones make up around 6%. The specimen sequenced was blood, either unsorted or a sorted T cell fraction (not recorded which). The origin of the receptors is a human donor who was either an allogeneic HSCT recipient or a stem cell or donor lymphocyte infusion donor (not recorded which). It is not recorded whose cells these are; they may come from a transplant donor. CDR3s include the opening cysteine and the closing phenylalanine or tryptophan. A D gene is named only where the DNA matches it firmly. A row's size may be missing; if present it is once, few, many or a size class.

once	TRBV12-3/TRBV12-4	TRBD2	TRBJ2-7	CASRKSGTSSYEQYF	TGTGCCAGCAGAAAAAGCGGGACGAGCTCCTACGAGCAGTACTTC
-	TRBV30	-	TRBJ2-1	CAWSLSVEQFF	TGTGCCTGGAGTCTTAGTGTTGAGCAGTTCTTC
-	TRBV6-2/TRBV6-3	TRBD1	TRBJ1-1	CASIDRDRGREGTEAFF	TGTGCCAGCATCGACCGGGACAGGGGGCGCGAGGGCACTGAAGCTTTCTTT
few	TRBV6-2/TRBV6-3	TRBD2	TRBJ2-3	CASRRRGGSDTQYF	TGTGCCAGCAGACGTCGGGGGGGCTCAGATACGCAGTATTTT
-	TRBV7-2	-	TRBJ1-1	CASTLGSGNTEAFF	TGTGCCAGCACCCTGGGAAGCGGAAACACTGAAGCTTTCTTT
few	TRBV29-1	-	TRBJ1-2	CSVEAGSYGYTF	TGCAGCGTTGAGGCGGGCAGCTATGGCTACACCTTC
-	TRBV6-2/TRBV6-3	-	TRBJ1-5	CASSRGVVQPQHF	TGTGCCAGCAGTCGGGGTGTTGTTCAGCCCCAGCATTTT
few	TRBV9	-	TRBJ1-2	CASNTQGVQGYTF	TGTGCCAGCAATACACAGGGTGTTCAGGGCTACACCTTC
-	TRBV18	-	TRBJ2-1	CASSPGGGWTQFF	TGTGCCAGCTCACCCGGCGGAGGGTGGACGCAGTTCTTC
few	TRBV5-1	-	TRBJ2-7	CASSDRDGSSYEQYF	TGCGCCAGCAGCGACCGGGACGGCAGCTCCTACGAGCAGTACTTC
few	TRBV5-1	TRBD2	TRBJ2-7	CASSQAGGVYEQYF	TGCGCCAGCAGTCAAGCGGGAGGTGTCTACGAGCAGTACTTC
-	TRBV12-3/TRBV12-4	-	TRBJ1-1	CASSFRGPF	TGTGCCAGCAGTTTCCGGGGTCCTTTT
once	TRBV3-1	-	TRBJ1-2	CASSQNGLGGYTF	TGTGCCAGCAGCCAAAACGGACTCGGCGGCTACACCTTC
-	TRBV5-1	TRBD2	TRBJ2-7	CASSKDFGLAKEQYF	TGCGCCAGCAGCAAAGATTTCGGACTAGCGAAAGAGCAGTACTTC
few	TRBV7-9	-	TRBJ1-5	CASSVAQPNQPQHF	TGTGCCAGCAGCGTCGCACAGCCTAATCAGCCCCAGCATTTT
many	TRBV12-3/TRBV12-4	TRBD1	TRBJ1-1	CASNQGGLNTEAFF	TGTGCCAGCAACCAGGGGGGCCTTAACACTGAAGCTTTCTTT
few	TRBV27	-	TRBJ2-6	CASSFSYDQSGANVLTF	TGTGCCAGCAGTTTTTCGTACGATCAATCTGGGGCCAACGTCCTGACTTTC
many	TRBV5-1	-	TRBJ2-5	CASSLRGNQETQYF	TGCGCCAGCAGCTTGCGAGGCAACCAAGAGACCCAGTACTTC
few	TRBV5-1	-	TRBJ2-1	CASRLAPENEQFF	TGCGCCAGCAGACTGGCCCCCGAGAATGAGCAGTTCTTC
-	TRBV3-1	TRBD2	TRBJ2-2	CASSQDRGGDTGELFF	TGTGCCAGCAGCCAAGATCGGGGGGGGGACACCGGGGAGCTGTTTTTT
-	TRBV12-5	-	TRBJ2-5	CASGFLVGETQYF	TGTGCTAGTGGTTTCTTGGTAGGAGAGACCCAGTACTTC
once	TRBV6-2/TRBV6-3	-	TRBJ1-2	CARTTLGRDYGYTF	TGTGCCAGAACGACCTTGGGCAGGGACTATGGCTACACCTTC
once	TRBV6-1	TRBD1	TRBJ2-3	CASRSDRGLGDTQYF	TGTGCCAGCAGATCCGACAGGGGGCTAGGGGATACGCAGTATTTT
-	TRBV12-3/TRBV12-4	TRBD1	TRBJ1-1	CASQGQEGTEAFF	TGTGCCAGCCAAGGACAGGAAGGCACTGAAGCTTTCTTT
-	TRBV7-2	-	TRBJ2-5	CASSSTPTPQETQYF	TGTGCCAGCAGCTCGACCCCCACACCACAAGAGACCCAGTACTTC
few	TRBV6-5	-	TRBJ1-1	CASLRGSGEAFF	TGTGCCAGCCTCCGGGGGTCGGGGGAAGCTTTCTTT
-	TRBV5-5	-	TRBJ1-6	CASSLGANSPLHF	TGTGCCAGCAGCTTGGGTGCTAATTCACCCCTCCACTTT
-	TRBV5-5	-	TRBJ1-3	CASSLSTARSGNTIYF	TGTGCCAGCAGCTTGTCTACCGCTCGCTCTGGAAACACCATATATTTT
-	TRBV20-1	TRBD2	TRBJ2-1	CSATTSGKINNEQFF	TGCAGTGCTACGACTAGCGGAAAGATCAACAATGAGCAGTTCTTC
-	TRBV2	TRBD1	TRBJ1-1	CASRPLTGVNTEAFF	TGTGCCAGCAGACCATTGACAGGGGTGAACACTGAAGCTTTCTTT
-	TRBV6-5	TRBD1	TRBJ1-2	CASSYLQTGDYGYTF	TGTGCCAGCAGTTACCTCCAGACAGGGGACTATGGCTACACCTTC
-	TRBV25-1	-	TRBJ2-1	CASSGGHWESSYNEQFF	TGTGCCAGCAGTGGGGGACACTGGGAAAGCTCCTACAATGAGCAGTTCTTC
-	TRBV20-1	TRBD2	TRBJ2-1	CSARDLAGRLYNEQFF	TGCAGTGCTAGAGACCTAGCGGGCCGCCTCTACAATGAGCAGTTCTTC
-	TRBV3-1	-	TRBJ1-2	CASSQIDRFNGYTF	TGTGCCAGCAGCCAAATAGACAGGTTCAATGGCTACACCTTC
-	TRBV27	-	TRBJ1-6	CASSLSPPTESYSPLHF	TGTGCCAGCAGTTTATCGCCCCCGACAGAGAGCTATTCACCCCTCCACTTT
few	TRBV12-3/TRBV12-4	-	TRBJ2-7	CASSLEIEQYF	TGTGCCAGCAGTTTAGAAATAGAGCAGTACTTC
-	TRBV15	-	TRBJ1-4	CATSGARVKGNEKLFF	TGTGCCACCAGCGGGGCGCGTGTAAAAGGGAATGAAAAACTGTTTTTT
many	TRBV5-1	-	TRBJ2-1	CASSSRDGEQFF	TGCGCCAGCAGTTCCAGGGATGGTGAGCAGTTCTTC
-	TRBV28	-	TRBJ1-1	CATVTNTEAFF	TGTGCCACCGTCACGAACACTGAAGCTTTCTTT
-	TRBV20-1	-	TRBJ1-1	CSARDMGAPEAFF	TGCAGTGCTAGAGATATGGGAGCCCCTGAAGCTTTCTTT
few	TRBV24-1	TRBD2	TRBJ2-5	CATSSPAGETQYF	TGTGCCACCAGTTCCCCAGCGGGGGAGACCCAGTACTTC
-	TRBV29-1	-	TRBJ1-1	CSGMPPNTEAFF	TGCAGCGGTATGCCACCGAACACTGAAGCTTTCTTT
few	TRBV5-6	-	TRBJ1-5	CASSSLSGPQHF	TGTGCCAGCAGCTCGTTGTCCGGACCCCAGCATTTT
many	TRBV5-1	-	TRBJ1-1	CASSGVTGDEAFF	TGCGCCAGCTCAGGGGTGACCGGGGATGAAGCTTTCTTT
once	TRBV2	TRBD1	TRBJ1-4	CASNQQGSNEKLFF	TGTGCCAGCAACCAACAGGGGAGTAATGAAAAACTGTTTTTT
few	TRBV6-2/TRBV6-3	-	TRBJ2-3	CASSSRDQGSGTQYF	TGTGCCAGCAGCTCCCGGGACCAGGGGAGTGGTACGCAGTATTTT
many	TRBV20-1	-	TRBJ1-5	CSARDLLAGNQPQHF	TGCAGTGCTAGAGATCTATTGGCCGGCAATCAGCCCCAGCATTTT
few	TRBV6-2/TRBV6-3	TRBD2	TRBJ2-3	CASSPGLAGFSDTQYF	TGTGCCAGCAGTCCCGGACTAGCGGGGTTCAGCGATACGCAGTATTTT
few	TRBV5-1	TRBD2	TRBJ2-3	CASSGLAAPADTQYF	TGCGCCAGTTCGGGACTAGCTGCTCCAGCAGATACGCAGTATTTT